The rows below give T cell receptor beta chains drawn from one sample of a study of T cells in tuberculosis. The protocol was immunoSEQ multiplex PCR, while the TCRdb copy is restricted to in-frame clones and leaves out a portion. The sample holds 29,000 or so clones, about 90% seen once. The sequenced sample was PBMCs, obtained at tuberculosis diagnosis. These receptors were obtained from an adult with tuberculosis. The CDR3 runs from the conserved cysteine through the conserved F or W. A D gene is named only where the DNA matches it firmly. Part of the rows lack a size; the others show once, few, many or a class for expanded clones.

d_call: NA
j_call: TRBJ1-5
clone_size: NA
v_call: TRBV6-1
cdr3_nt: TGTGCCAGCAGTGGGGCCGCAGGGGGCAATCAGCCCCAGCATTTT
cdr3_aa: CASSGAAGGNQPQHF

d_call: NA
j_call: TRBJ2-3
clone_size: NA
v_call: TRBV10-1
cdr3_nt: TGCGCCAGCAGTGAGGGACAGAACACAGATACGCAGTATTTT
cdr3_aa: CASSEGQNTDTQYF

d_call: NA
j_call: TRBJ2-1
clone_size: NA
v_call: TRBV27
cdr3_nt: TGTGCCAGCAGTCCCGGACAGTACAATGAGCAGTTCTTC
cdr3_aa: CASSPGQYNEQFF

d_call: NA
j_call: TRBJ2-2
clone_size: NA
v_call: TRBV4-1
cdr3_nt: TGCGCCAGCAGCCCCCTGGGCGGGTACACCGGGGAGCTGTTTTTT
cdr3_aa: CASSPLGGYTGELFF

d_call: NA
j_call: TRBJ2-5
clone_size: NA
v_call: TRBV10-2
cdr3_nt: TGCGCCAGCAGTGAGTCTTACAGGATAAAGACCCAGTACTTC
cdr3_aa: CASSESYRIKTQYF

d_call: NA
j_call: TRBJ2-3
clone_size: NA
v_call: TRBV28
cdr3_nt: TGTGCCAGCAGCCCCGTGACTAGAGTACGTGTAGATACGCAGTATTTT
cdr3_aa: CASSPVTRVRVDTQYF

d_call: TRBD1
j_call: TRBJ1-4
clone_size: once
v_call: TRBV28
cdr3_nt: TGTGCCAGCAGTTTCTCGACAGGGGGCAGAGGTAATGAAAAACTGTTTTTT
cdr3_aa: CASSFSTGGRGNEKLFF

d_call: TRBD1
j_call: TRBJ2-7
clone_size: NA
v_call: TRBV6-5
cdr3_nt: TGTGCCAGCAGTCGACAGGGGGCTGCCTACGAGCAGTACTTC
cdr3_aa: CASSRQGAAYEQYF

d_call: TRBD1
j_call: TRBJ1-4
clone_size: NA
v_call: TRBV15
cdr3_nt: TGTGCCACCAGCGACCGGGACAGGGGTAAAAAACTGTTTTTT
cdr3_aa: CATSDRDRGKKLFF

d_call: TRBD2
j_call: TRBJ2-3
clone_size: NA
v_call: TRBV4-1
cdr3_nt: TGCGCCAGCAGCCAAGAATATCAGGCGGGAGGTCGCACAGATACGCAGTATTTT
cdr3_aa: CASSQEYQAGGRTDTQYF

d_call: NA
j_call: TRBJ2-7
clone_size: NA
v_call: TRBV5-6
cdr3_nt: TGTGCCAGCAGCAGGGGCAGGGCCAGCTCCTACGAGCAGTACTTC
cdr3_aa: CASSRGRASSYEQYF

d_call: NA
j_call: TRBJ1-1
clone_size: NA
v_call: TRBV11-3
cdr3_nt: TGTGCCAGCAGCCCGGACTTAGAAATGAACACTGAAGCTTTCTTT
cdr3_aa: CASSPDLEMNTEAFF

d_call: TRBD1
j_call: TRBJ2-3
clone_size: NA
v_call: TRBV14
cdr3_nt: TGTGCCAGCAGCCAAGTCCCGGGACAGGGGGGAGATACGCAGTATTTT
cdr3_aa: CASSQVPGQGGDTQYF

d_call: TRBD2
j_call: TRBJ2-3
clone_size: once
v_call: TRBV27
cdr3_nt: TGTGCCAGCAGTTTTTGGGGGGGGGTCACAGATACGCAGTATTTT
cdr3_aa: CASSFWGGVTDTQYF

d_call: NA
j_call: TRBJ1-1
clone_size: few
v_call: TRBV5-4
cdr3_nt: TGTGCCAGCAGTCCCGGCGGGACGGCCCAGAACACTGAAGCTTTCTTT
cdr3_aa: CASSPGGTAQNTEAFF

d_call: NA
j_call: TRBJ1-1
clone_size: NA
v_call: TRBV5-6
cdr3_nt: TGTGCCAGCAGCTTAGGAGGGAGAGCTTTCTTT
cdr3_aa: CASSLGGRAFF

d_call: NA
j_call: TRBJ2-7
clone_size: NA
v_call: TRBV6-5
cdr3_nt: TGTGCCAGCAGAGGAGGACTATTCTCGTGGGAGCAGTACTTC
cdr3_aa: CASRGGLFSWEQYF

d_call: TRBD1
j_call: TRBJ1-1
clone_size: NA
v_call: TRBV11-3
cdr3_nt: TGTGCCACTGGTCCCGGGACAGGGCTTGGGGAGAACACTGAAGCTTTCTTT
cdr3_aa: CATGPGTGLGENTEAFF

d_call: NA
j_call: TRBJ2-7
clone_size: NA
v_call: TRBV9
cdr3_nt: TGTGCCAGCAGCGTGGCGGGACAGACCTACGAGCAGTACTTC
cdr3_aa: CASSVAGQTYEQYF

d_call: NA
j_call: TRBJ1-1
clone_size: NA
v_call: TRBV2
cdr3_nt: TGTGCCAGCAGGCCAAGTAATACAGGGTTCACTGAAGCTTTCTTT
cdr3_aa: CASRPSNTGFTEAFF

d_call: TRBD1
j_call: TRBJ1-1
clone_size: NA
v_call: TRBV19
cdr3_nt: TGTGCCAGTACTCGGACAGGCGGTACTGAAGCTTTCTTT
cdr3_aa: CASTRTGGTEAFF

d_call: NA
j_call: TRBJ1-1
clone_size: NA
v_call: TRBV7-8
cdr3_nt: TGTGCCAGCAGCTTTAAACGGTACACTGAAGCTTTCTTT
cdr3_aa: CASSFKRYTEAFF

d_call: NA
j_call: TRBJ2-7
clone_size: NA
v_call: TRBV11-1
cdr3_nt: TGTGCCAGCAGCTTAGGTACGGGGAATTACGAGCAGTACTTC
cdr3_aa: CASSLGTGNYEQYF

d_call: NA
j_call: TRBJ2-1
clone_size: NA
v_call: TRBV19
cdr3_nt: TGTGCCAGTAGTATATCTCTCAGGGTCGGGAATGAGCAGTTCTTC
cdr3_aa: CASSISLRVGNEQFF

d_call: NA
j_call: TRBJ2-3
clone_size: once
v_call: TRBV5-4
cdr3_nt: TGTGCCAGCAGCTTCAAGCGGAGCACAGATACGCAGTATTTT
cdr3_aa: CASSFKRSTDTQYF

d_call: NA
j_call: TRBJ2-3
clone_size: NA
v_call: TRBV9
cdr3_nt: TGTGCCAGCAGCCTCGGGACTGCCGCAGATACGCAGTATTTT
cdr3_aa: CASSLGTAADTQYF

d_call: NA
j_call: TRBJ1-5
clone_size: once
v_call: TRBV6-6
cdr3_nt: TGTGCCAGCAGTAAACAGGGTGTGGACAATCAGCCCCAGCATTTT
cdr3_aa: CASSKQGVDNQPQHF

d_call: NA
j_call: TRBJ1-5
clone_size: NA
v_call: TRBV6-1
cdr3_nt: TGTGCCACAAGCGGAGGGCTCGATCAGCCCCAGCATTTT
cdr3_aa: CATSGGLDQPQHF

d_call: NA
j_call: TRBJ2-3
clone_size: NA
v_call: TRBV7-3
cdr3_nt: TGTGCCAGCAGCTCCACCGGGGGTACGCAGTATTTT
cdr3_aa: CASSSTGGTQYF

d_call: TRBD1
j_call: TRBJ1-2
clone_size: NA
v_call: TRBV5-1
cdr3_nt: TGCGCCAGCAGCTTGGCCCCCGGGACAGCTAACTATGGCTACACCTTC
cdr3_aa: CASSLAPGTANYGYTF

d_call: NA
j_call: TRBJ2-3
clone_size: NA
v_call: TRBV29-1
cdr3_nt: TGCAGCGTGGCCCGACAGTATGGCACAGATACGCAGTATTTT
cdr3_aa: CSVARQYGTDTQYF

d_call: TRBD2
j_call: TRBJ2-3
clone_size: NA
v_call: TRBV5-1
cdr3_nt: TGCGCCAGCAGCTTGCTAGCGGGAGAAGTAGCTGGCACAGATACGCAGTATTTT
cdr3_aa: CASSLLAGEVAGTDTQYF

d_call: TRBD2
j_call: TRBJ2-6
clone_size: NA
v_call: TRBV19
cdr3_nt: TGTGCCAGCTCTCGGGGGGGGGCCCTACGGGCCAACGTCCTGACTTTC
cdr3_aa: CASSRGGALRANVLTF

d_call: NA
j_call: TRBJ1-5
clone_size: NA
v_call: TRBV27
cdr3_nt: TGTGCCAGCAGTTTACGGGGGGAGGTCAATCAGCCCCAGCATTTT
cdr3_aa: CASSLRGEVNQPQHF

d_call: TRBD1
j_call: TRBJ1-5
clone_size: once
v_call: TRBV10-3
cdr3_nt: TGTGCCATCAGTAAGGGGGCCAGTTACAATCAGCCCCAGCATTTT
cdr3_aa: CAISKGASYNQPQHF

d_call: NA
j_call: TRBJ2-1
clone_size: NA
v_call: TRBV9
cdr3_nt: TGTGCCAGCAGCTCCCGTATCCGGGACACCAATGAGCAGTTCTTC
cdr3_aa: CASSSRIRDTNEQFF

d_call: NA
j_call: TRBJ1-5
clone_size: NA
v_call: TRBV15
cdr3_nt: TGTGCCACCAGCAGAACCGGGACTAGTTACAATCAGCCCCAGCATTTT
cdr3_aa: CATSRTGTSYNQPQHF

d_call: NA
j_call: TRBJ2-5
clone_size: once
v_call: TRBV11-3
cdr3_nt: TGTGCCAGCAGTCCAGGGGAACAAGAGACCCAGTACTTC
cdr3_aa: CASSPGEQETQYF

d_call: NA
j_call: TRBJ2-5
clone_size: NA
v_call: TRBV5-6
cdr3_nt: TGTGCCAGCAGCAGACCGGGACTCCGAACGGCCCAGTACTTC
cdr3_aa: CASSRPGLRTAQYF

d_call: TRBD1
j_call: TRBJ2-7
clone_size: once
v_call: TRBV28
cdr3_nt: TGTGCCAGCAGTATAACAGGGGTCCACGAGCAGTACTTC
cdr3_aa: CASSITGVHEQYF

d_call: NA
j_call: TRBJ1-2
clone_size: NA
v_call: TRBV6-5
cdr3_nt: TGTGCCAGCAGTTACGGCAGGGGCGTCAGTGGCTACACCTTC
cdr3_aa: CASSYGRGVSGYTF

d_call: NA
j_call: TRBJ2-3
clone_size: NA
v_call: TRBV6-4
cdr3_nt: TGTGCCAGCAGTGACTCGGGGGGGGGCAGCACAGATACGCAGTATTTT
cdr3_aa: CASSDSGGGSTDTQYF

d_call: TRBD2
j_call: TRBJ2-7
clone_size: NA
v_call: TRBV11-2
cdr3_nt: TGTGCCAGCAGCTTATCCCCTAGCGGGAGCTCCTACGAGCAGTACTTC
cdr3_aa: CASSLSPSGSSYEQYF

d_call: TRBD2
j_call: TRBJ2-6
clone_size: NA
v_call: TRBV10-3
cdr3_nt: TGTGCCATCAGTGTACTTCTAGCGGGAGGGCCGGAGGTCGGGGCCAACGTCCTGACTTTC
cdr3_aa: CAISVLLAGGPEVGANVLTF

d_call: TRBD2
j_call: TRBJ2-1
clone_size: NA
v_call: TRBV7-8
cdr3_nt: TGTGCCAGCAGCACGTCTAGCGGGGGGGCGCATGAGCAGTTCTTC
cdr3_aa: CASSTSSGGAHEQFF

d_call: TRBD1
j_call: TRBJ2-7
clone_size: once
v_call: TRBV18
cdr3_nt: TGTGCCAGCTCACCACCTAATACAGGGGGCGAGCAGTACTTC
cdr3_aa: CASSPPNTGGEQYF

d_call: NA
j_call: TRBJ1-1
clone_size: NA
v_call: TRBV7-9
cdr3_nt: TGTGCCAGCAGGTGGGGCCCGAACACTGAAGCTTTCTTT
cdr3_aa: CASRWGPNTEAFF